These 9 T cell receptor beta chains were sequenced from one sample in a study of blood T cell repertoires in COVID-19. Method: immunoSEQ multiplex PCR; TCRdb's copy keeps in-frame clones and lacks some. The sample records a few hundred thousand clones, approximately 90% being singletons. Sample: PBMCs or T cells enriched from blood (not recorded which). Every receptor here comes from a man aged 18 to 29 with acute COVID-19.

The chain employs TRBV6-5 and TRBJ2-5, with 9 bases identical to TRBD2. The CDR3 contains 13 residues. Trimming at V came to 3 bases and at J to 9 bases, leaving 5 bases not matched to a gene. CDR1 is MNHEY and CDR2 is SVGAGI in the germline V gene. The CDR3: CASSYASGVSQYF. Written as DNA, the CDR3 is TGTGCCAGCAGTTATGCTAGCGGGGTATCCCAGTACTTC.

CDR3 region: CAWSGSDGTEQFF. In nucleotides, the CDR3 is TGTGCCTGGAGTGGGTCCGATGGTACAGAGCAGTTCTTC. This chain connects TRBV30 to TRBJ2-1; D call uncertain. Per germline, CDR1 GTSNPN and CDR2 SVGIG (reference sequence). CDR3 size: 13 residues. V lost 1 base and J 10 bases, leaving 14 bases between the germline ends.

The rearrangement uses TRBV7-9 and TRBJ1-2; 8 bases agree with TRBD1. The V gene's germline CDR1 is SEHNR and CDR2 FQNEAQ (reference sequence). This CDR3 has 14 amino acids. J was trimmed by 1 base and V by 6 bases; bases with no gene match: 4. The CDR3 loop reads CASRLTGVNYGYTF. The DNA for the CDR3 is TGTGCCAGCAGACTGACAGGGGTTAACTATGGCTACACCTTC. Supplemented by reference TRBV7-9 and TRBJ1-2, the full variable domain reads DTGVSQNPRHKITKRGQNVTFRCDPISEHNRLYWYRQTLGQGPEFLTYFQNEAQLEKSRLLSDRFSAERPKGSFSTLEIQRTEQGDSAMYLCASRLTGVNYGYTFGSGTRLTVV.

This chain uses TRBV30 with TRBJ2-6; tentative D call: TRBD1 (6 bases). The CDR3 runs to 17 residues. With 4 bases removed from V and 4 bases from J, the gap between germline ends came to 20 bases. Per the germline V gene, CDR1 is GTSNPN and CDR2 is SVGIG (reference sequence). The CDR3 loop is CAWKGVGARIGANVLTF. The CDR3 DNA is TGTGCCTGGAAGGGGGTAGGCGCCCGCATCGGGGCCAACGTCCTGACTTTC.

This clone was observed once. At the DNA level, this CDR3 is encoded by other sequences in the same sample as well. This chain joins TRBV19 and TRBJ2-7, with 10 nucleotides matching TRBD2. Germline V gene sequence: CDR1 LNHDA, CDR2 SQIVND (reference sequence). This CDR3 is 14 amino acids long. Trimming removed 3 bases from V and 1 base from J; junction bases left unmatched: 0. CDR3 sequence reads: CASSMTSGSYEQYF. CDR3 coding DNA: TGTGCCAGTAGTATGACTAGCGGGTCCTACGAGCAGTACTTC.

The CDR3 bases are TGTGCCTGGAGTGGGCAGGGAAGCTACGAGCAGTACTTC. Amino acids: CAWSGQGSYEQYF. The chain carries TRBV30 and TRBJ2-7, with D perhaps TRBD1 (5 bases). Germline CDR1 GTSNPN, CDR2 SVGIG (reference sequence). Trimming left V 1 base short and J 3 bases short, with 10 bases between. The CDR3 spans 13 residues.

The rearrangement joins TRBV2 to TRBJ2-1; perhaps TRBD1 as D (6 bases). Deletions cut 1 base from V and 9 bases from J, with 10 bases between. Germline loops: CDR1 SNHLY, CDR2 FYNNEI. The CDR3 loop spans 13 amino acids. In DNA, the CDR3 is TGTGCCAGCAGTGAAGGCAGGGGCGGTGAGCAGTTCTTC. Translation: CASSEGRGGEQFF.

V gene TRBV7-2 combines with J gene TRBJ2-1, with 12 bases fitting TRBD2. This CDR3 spans 16 amino acids. Germline V lookup: CDR1 SGHTA, CDR2 FQGNSA. Germline trimming cut 5 bases from V and 4 bases from J; bases unmatched to any gene: 6. CDR3 sequence: CASSTTSGGTYNEQFF. In nucleotides, the CDR3 is TGTGCCAGCAGCACCACTAGCGGGGGGACGTACAATGAGCAGTTCTTC.

The sample holds many counts of this clone. The V and J genes are TRBV19 and TRBJ1-1; D unresolved. V shed 10 bases and J shed 2 bases, with 14 bases lying between them. CDR1 and CDR2 (germline): LNHDA, SQIVND (reference sequence). The CDR3 has 13 residues. DNA of the CDR3: TGTGCCACCCAACTGTCCGTTAACACTGAAGCTTTCTTT. Its protein product is CATQLSVNTEAFF.